The entry that follows covers one T cell receptor beta chain sequence. Its target is unknown. This CDR3 is built from 15 residues. CDR1 is LNHNV and CDR2 is YYDKDF in the germline V gene (reference sequence). The V and J ends lost 4 bases and 2 bases respectively, with 12 bases between them. TCRdb called the 5' RACE reads again in MiXCR, with one record for every CDR3 protein. Among over 350,000 distinct CDR3 sequences listed, 20% to 25% were seen once. The data derive from a study of T-cell memory formation after mild COVID-19. About the study: TCR clusters mostly belonged to single donors. Whole-study findings and limits: Nothing showed for sure that second-wave clones peaking on day 37 were SARS-CoV-2 specific. In pre-infection memory, a portion of responding clones appeared, which suggested that cross-reactive memory joined. Clones that contracted from day 15 to 85 had balanced CD4/CD8; later expanders were CD4+ biased.

This clonotype was obtained from an adult woman who had mild COVID-19 (a few samples of this study predate the infection). Cell type and time point are not known. This chain joins TRBV15 and TRBJ2-1; D is possibly TRBD2 (6 bases). Sequencing was done on a sample of PBMCs or a T cell subset sorted from them (not recorded which). The CDR3: CATSKALAAYNEQFF. The CDR3 DNA reads TGTGCCACCAGCAAAGCACTAGCCGCCTACAATGAGCAGTTCTTC.